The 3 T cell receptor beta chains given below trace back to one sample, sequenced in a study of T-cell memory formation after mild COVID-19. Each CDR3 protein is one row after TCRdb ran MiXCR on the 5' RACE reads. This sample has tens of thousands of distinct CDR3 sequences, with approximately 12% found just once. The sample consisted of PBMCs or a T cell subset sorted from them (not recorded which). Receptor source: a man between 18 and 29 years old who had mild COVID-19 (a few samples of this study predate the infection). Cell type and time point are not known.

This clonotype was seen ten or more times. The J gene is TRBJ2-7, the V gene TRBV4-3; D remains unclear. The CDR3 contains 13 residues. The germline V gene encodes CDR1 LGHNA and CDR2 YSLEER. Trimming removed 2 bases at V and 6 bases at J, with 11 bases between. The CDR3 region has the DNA TGCGCCAGCAGCCAACAATACACGGCCGAGCAGTACTTC. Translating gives CASSQQYTAEQYF.

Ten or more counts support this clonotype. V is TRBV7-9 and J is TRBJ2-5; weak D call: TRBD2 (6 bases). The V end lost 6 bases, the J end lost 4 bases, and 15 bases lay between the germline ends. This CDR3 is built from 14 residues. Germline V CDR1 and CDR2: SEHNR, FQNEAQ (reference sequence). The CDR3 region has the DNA TGTGCCAGCAGTGGAGCGGGTGGAGGAGAGACCCAGTACTTC. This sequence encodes CASSGAGGGETQYF.

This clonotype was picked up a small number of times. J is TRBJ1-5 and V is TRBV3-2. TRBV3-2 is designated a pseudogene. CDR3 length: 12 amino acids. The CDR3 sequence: CASSQDNQPQHF. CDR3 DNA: TGTGCCAGCAGCCAAGACAATCAGCCCCAGCATTTT.